The 22 T cell receptor beta chains below were found in one sample sequenced in a study of response to subunit inactivated influenza vaccine (dated by TCRdb to between 2018 and 2020). Receptor libraries were prepared by RT-PCR. The sequencer listed for this sample is Illumina HiSeq 2500. TCRdb applied fastp at Q25 and MiXCR to the public reads, then kept only in-frame beta chains. Every CDR3 protein is listed once, alongside the most common genes and DNA of its rows. Within this sample are about 650,000 distinct CDR3 sequences, with roughly 14% of them counted one time only. The ten largest clones represent more than 9% of the sample. Sequencing used PBMCs from blood, obtained less than 13 days after vaccination. These receptors were collected from a man aged 50-59 years who received an inactivated influenza vaccine. Donor details come from another sample of the same person, matched by shared clones.

This chain uses TRBV12-3 or TRBV12-4 with TRBJ2-4, with D uncertain. This CDR3 is built from 13 residues. Trimming shortened V by 3 bases and J by 8 bases, and 11 bases separated the two germline ends. The CDR3 here is CASSLARWDIQYF. The CDR3, as DNA: TGTGCCAGCAGTTTGGCCAGGTGGGACATTCAGTACTTC.

The gene calls are TRBV30 and TRBJ1-1, with D perhaps matching TRBD1 (6 bases). Germline V gives CDR1 GTSNPN, CDR2 SVGIG (reference sequence). V was cut by 4 bases and J by 5 bases, with 11 bases left in between. The CDR3 is 12 amino acids. In nucleotides, the CDR3 is TGTGCCTGGATGCGGGGGCTGACTGAAGCTTTCTTT. Protein product: CAWMRGLTEAFF.

This clonotype has a handful of counts. V gene TRBV12-3 or TRBV12-4 combines with J gene TRBJ1-4; a possible D gene is TRBD1 (5 bases). The V end lost 6 bases, the J end lost 11 bases, and 16 bases lay between the germline ends. This CDR3 contains 13 residues. CDR3 in amino acids: CASSAPGTAKLFF. CDR3 in DNA: TGTGCCAGCAGCGCTCCCGGGACGGCGAAACTGTTTTTT.

Only a few counts were recorded for this clonotype. V usage is TRBV20-1 and J usage is TRBJ1-2; D is unclear. Germline V gene lookup returns CDR1 DFQATT and CDR2 SNEGSKA (reference sequence). The V gene lost 0 bases and the J gene lost 6 bases, with 5 bases spanning the gap. The length of the CDR3 is 11 residues. CDR3: CSARDLDGYTF. The CDR3 DNA follows: TGCAGTGCTAGAGATCTGGATGGCTACACCTTC.

This clonotype has just a few counts. The chain combines TRBV21-1 with TRBJ1-3. TRBV21-1 is designated a pseudogene. The CDR3 has 15 residues. The chain's CDR3 is CASSKPSDSGNTIYF. The CDR3 DNA sequence: TGTGCCAGCAGCAAACCGAGCGACTCTGGAAACACCATATATTTT.

This sequence joins TRBV20-1 and TRBJ2-7; 10 positions agree with TRBD2. The V segment lost 3 bases and the J segment 5 bases; nucleotides outside the gene matches: 7. Looked up from germline, CDR1 is DFQATT and CDR2 is SNEGSKA (reference sequence). The CDR3 runs to 14 residues. The DNA of the CDR3 is TGCAGTGCTAGGGCTAGCGGGGGTTTTGACGAGCAGTACTTC. Amino acid sequence: CSARASGGFDEQYF.

This clonotype was seen ten or more times. V and J are TRBV6-5 and TRBJ2-1; TRBD1 matches 8 bases. The CDR3 sequence is 15 residues long. J lost 7 bases, V lost 2 bases, and 7 bases had no gene match. Looked up from germline, CDR1 is MNHEY and CDR2 is SVGAGI. The CDR3 protein is CASSYVQGARNEQFF. The CDR3 coding sequence is TGTGCCAGCAGTTACGTCCAGGGGGCTCGGAATGAGCAGTTCTTC.

The table lists this clonotype with a few counts. The chain is built from TRBV6-2 or TRBV6-3 and TRBJ2-2; tentative D call: TRBD2 (5 bases). The germline V gene has CDR1 MNHEY and CDR2 SVGEGT. This CDR3 has 17 amino acids. V was cut by 6 bases and J by 4 bases, with 21 bases left in between. The CDR3 bases are TGTGCCAGCAGCCGCCCTGAAACTAGGTCAGGCACCGGGGAGCTGTTTTTT. Protein sequence: CASSRPETRSGTGELFF.

This clonotype was seen a handful of times. This rearrangement joins TRBV7-8 to TRBJ1-3, with no clear D. Germline-derived CDR1 and CDR2 are SGHVS and FQNEAQ. CDR3 length equals 16 residues. The germline V and J ends were trimmed by 5 bases and 4 bases, with 18 bases remaining between them. The CDR3 here is CASSPRRFGSGNTIYF. CDR3 nucleotide sequence: TGTGCCAGCAGCCCACGGAGGTTCGGGAGCGGAAACACCATATATTTT.

This clonotype was seen only a few times. J is TRBJ2-3 and V is TRBV7-2; D not certain. The CDR3 covers 16 residues. The V gene lost 1 base and the J gene lost 2 bases, with 13 bases spanning the gap. Germline V gene lookup returns CDR1 SGHTA and CDR2 FQGNSA. CDR3 DNA: TGTGCCAGCAGCTTAGTTGTGGGTTTTAACACAGATACGCAGTATTTT. Translating it yields CASSLVVGFNTDTQYF.

Only a few counts were recorded for this clonotype. The V and J genes are TRBV20-1 and TRBJ2-3; 12 bases align to TRBD2. CDR3 size: 16 residues. CDR1 is DFQATT and CDR2 is SNEGSKA in the germline V gene (reference sequence). The V and J ends lost 3 bases and 2 bases, in that order; junction bases with no gene match: 6. The CDR3 reads CSARRLAGANTDTQYF. The CDR3 DNA reads TGCAGTGCTAGGCGACTAGCGGGAGCCAACACAGATACGCAGTATTTT.

The rearrangement links TRBV24-1 to TRBJ2-2, with D perhaps matching TRBD1 (6 bases). Germline V gene sequence: CDR1 KGHDR, CDR2 SFDVKD. Trimming removed 4 bases from V and 0 bases from J, with 11 bases in between. This CDR3 is built from 16 residues. The CDR3 here is CATSDRWTANTGELFF. In DNA form, the CDR3 reads TGTGCCACCAGTGACCGGTGGACAGCGAACACCGGGGAGCTGTTTTTT.

This clonotype was detected only a few times. The chain has TRBV5-1 and TRBJ2-5; D may be TRBD2 (6 bases). Deletions cut 6 bases from V and 2 bases from J, with 14 bases between. The germline gives CDR1 SGHRS, CDR2 YFSETQ. The CDR3 spans 14 residues. Written as DNA, the CDR3 is TGCGCCAGCACCTTTACAAGCGGGCAAGAGACCCAGTACTTC. It yields the protein CASTFTSGQETQYF.

This clonotype was counted a few times. The chain uses TRBV6-2 or TRBV6-3 and TRBJ2-7; D tentatively fits TRBD1 or TRBD2 (5 bases each). Germline V CDR1 and CDR2: MNHEY, SVGEGT. The CDR3 has 13 amino acids. With 4 bases removed from V and 6 bases from J, the gap between germline ends came to 13 bases. The chain's CDR3 is CASSSSGPGEQYF. CDR3 sequence (DNA): TGTGCCAGCAGTTCATCGGGACCGGGCGAGCAGTACTTC.

The chain combines TRBV6-5 with TRBJ2-1; D is unresolved. Germline CDR1 and CDR2: MNHEY and SVGAGI. The CDR3 has 18 amino acids. The V end lost 0 bases, the J end lost 2 bases, and 17 bases lay between the germline ends. The CDR3 DNA follows: TGTGCCAGCAGTTACTCAGGCCCCTGGGCAGACGCCTACAATGAGCAGTTCTTC. Translating gives CASSYSGPWADAYNEQFF.

The chain carries TRBV7-3 and TRBJ2-1; no clear D. Germline V CDR1 and CDR2: SGHTA, FQGTGA. This CDR3 contains 13 residues. V shed 4 bases and J shed 7 bases, with 11 bases lying between them. CDR3 sequence reads: CASSSPDGNEQFF. Written as DNA, the CDR3 is TGTGCCAGCAGCTCCCCGGACGGAAATGAGCAGTTCTTC.

This clonotype was counted a few times. The chain has TRBV6-1 and TRBJ2-1, with D unclear. Trimming shortened V by 2 bases and J by 0 bases, and 8 bases separated the two germline ends. The CDR3 loop spans 15 amino acids. Germline lookup yields CDR1 MNHNS and CDR2 SASEGT. CDR3 coding DNA: TGTGCCAGCAGTGAATTTAGCTACTCCTACAATGAGCAGTTCTTC. Translation: CASSEFSYSYNEQFF.

The chain is built from TRBV4-3 and TRBJ2-1, with 7 bases aligning to TRBD1. The length of the CDR3 is 16 residues. In germline, CDR1 is LGHNA, CDR2 YSLEER. V was clipped by 1 base and J by 5 bases; unmatched bases: 8. The CDR3 is CASSQVAGTVNNEQFF. The DNA for the CDR3 is TGCGCCAGCAGCCAAGTGGCCGGGACAGTGAACAATGAGCAGTTCTTC.

This clonotype was seen more than once but under ten times. This CDR3 reads CASSLVQIISGYNEQFF. The CDR3 DNA is TGCGCCAGCAGCTTGGTACAGATCATAAGCGGCTACAATGAGCAGTTCTTC. The genes are TRBV5-1 and TRBJ2-1, with TRBD2 as a possible D gene (5 bases). Trimming shortened V by 0 bases and J by 3 bases, and 16 bases separated the two germline ends. The CDR3 totals 17 residues. Germline CDR1 is SGHRS and CDR2 is YFSETQ.

This clonotype showed up just a few times. For the CDR3, the DNA is TGTGCCAGCAAAGGTTTAGCGGGGGCAGAGTTATATACGCAGTATTTT. Translating it yields CASKGLAGAELYTQYF. The chain uses TRBV6-1 and TRBJ2-3; 9 bases are shared with TRBD2. The CDR3 extends over 16 amino acids. CDR1 is MNHNS and CDR2 is SASEGT in the germline V gene. Trimming at V came to 7 bases and at J to 7 bases, leaving 15 bases not matched to a gene.

CDR3 bases: TGTGCCAGCAGTTACCACGGCAGAACTAACTATGGCTACACCTTC. It specifies CASSYHGRTNYGYTF. This chain connects TRBV6-2 or TRBV6-3 to TRBJ1-2; no clear D. Trimming left V 2 bases short and J 0 bases short, with 10 bases between. CDR1 is MNHEY and CDR2 is SVGEGT in the germline V gene. The length of the CDR3 is 15 residues.

The V and J genes are TRBV29-1 and TRBJ1-2; D gene ambiguous. The V gene lost 1 base and the J gene lost 3 bases, with 12 bases spanning the gap. The CDR3 consists of 14 residues. CDR1 is SQVTM, CDR2 ANQGSEA, per germline. In DNA, the CDR3 is TGCAGCGTTGAAGCTGGAAGGTGGCACTATGGCTACACCTTC. This codes for CSVEAGRWHYGYTF. The full variable domain, with the rest looked up from reference TRBV29-1 and TRBJ1-2, is SAVISQKPSRDICQRGTSLTIQCQVDSQVTMMFWYRQQPGQSLTLIATANQGSEATYESGFVIDKFPISRPNLTFSTLTVSNMSPEDSSIYLCSVEAGRWHYGYTFGSGTRLTVV.